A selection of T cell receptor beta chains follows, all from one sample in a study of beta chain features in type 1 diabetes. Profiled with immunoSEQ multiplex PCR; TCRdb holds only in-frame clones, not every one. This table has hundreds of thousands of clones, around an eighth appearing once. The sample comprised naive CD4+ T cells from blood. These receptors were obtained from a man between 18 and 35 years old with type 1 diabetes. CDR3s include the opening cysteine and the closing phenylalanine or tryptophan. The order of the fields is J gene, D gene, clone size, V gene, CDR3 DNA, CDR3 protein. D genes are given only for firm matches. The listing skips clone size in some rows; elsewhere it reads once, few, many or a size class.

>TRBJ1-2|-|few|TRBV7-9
TGTGCCAGCAGCTTAGTGTCTAACTATGGCTACACCTTC
CASSLVSNYGYTF
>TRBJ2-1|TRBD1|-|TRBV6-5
TGTGCCAGCAGCCCCGGGACAGTCTCCTACAATGAGCAGTTCTTC
CASSPGTVSYNEQFF
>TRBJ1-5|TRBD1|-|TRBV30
TGTGCCTGGAGACCCACGACAGGGTCGGATCAGCCCCAGCATTTT
CAWRPTTGSDQPQHF
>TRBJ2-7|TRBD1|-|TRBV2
TGTGCCAGCAGTGCGGTGACAGGGTCCCACGAGCAGTACTTC
CASSAVTGSHEQYF
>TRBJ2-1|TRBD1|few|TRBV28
TGTGCCAGCAGTGGGACCCTGACAGGGTTCAATGAGCAGTTCTTC
CASSGTLTGFNEQFF
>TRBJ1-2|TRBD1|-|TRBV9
TGTGCCAGCAGCTTGGGTGGGGGACAGGCTTATGGCTACACCTTC
CASSLGGGQAYGYTF
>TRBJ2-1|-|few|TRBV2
TGTGCCAGCAGTAAAGAACAGGGTCCATGGACCTACAATGAGCAGTTCTTC
CASSKEQGPWTYNEQFF
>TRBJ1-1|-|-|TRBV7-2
TGTGCCAGCAGCTTAGAAGAGATAAGCACTGAAGCTTTCTTT
CASSLEEISTEAFF
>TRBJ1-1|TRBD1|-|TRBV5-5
TGTGCCAGCAGCCTTCAGACAGGGTTGAACACTGAAGCTTTCTTT
CASSLQTGLNTEAFF
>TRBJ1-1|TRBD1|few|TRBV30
TGTGCCTGGAGTGGGGTCCTTAGACAGGGCCATTTTCGGACTGAAGCTTTCTTT
CAWSGVLRQGHFRTEAFF
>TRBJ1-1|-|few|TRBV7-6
TGTGCCAGCAGCCAAGGACAGATAGCAGCTTTCTTT
CASSQGQIAAFF
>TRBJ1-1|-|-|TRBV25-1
TGTGCCAGCAGTGACACAGGGTTCCCGAAAGCTTTCTTT
CASSDTGFPKAFF
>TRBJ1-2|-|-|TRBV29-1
TGCAGCGTTGAAGCGTTGGCGTACTATGGCTACACCTTC
CSVEALAYYGYTF
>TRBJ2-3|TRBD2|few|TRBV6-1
TGTGCCAGTACTAGCGGGGTAACAGATACGCAGTATTTT
CASTSGVTDTQYF
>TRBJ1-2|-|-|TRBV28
TGTGCCAGCAGGGTAGCGGGGAACTATGGCTACACCTTC
CASRVAGNYGYTF
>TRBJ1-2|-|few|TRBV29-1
TGCAGCGTTGAAGAGAGGGACGGCACCTTC
CSVEERDGTF
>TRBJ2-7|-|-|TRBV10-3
TGTGCCACCCTACTAGCAAACGAGCAGTACTTC
CATLLANEQYF